This T cell receptor (beta chain) came from a study of T cells in Graves' hyperthyroidism and ophthalmopathy. The PBMCs were sourced from fresh peripheral blood (around 9.9 ml). Study-wide points: Most expanded thyroid clonotypes above 0.001 also appeared in blood.

Amplification of TCR beta CDR3 regions was performed using RNA transcripts as template. HTBI primers were employed in a first-round RT-PCR of the TCR CDR3. TCRdb itself ran the multiplex PCR reads through MiXCR, one entry per CDR3 protein. The sample yields roughly 640,000 distinct CDR3 sequences, 16% seen once. The CDR3 loop spans 17 amino acids. Germline lookup yields CDR1 SGHNT and CDR2 YYREEE (reference sequence). V was pared by 4 bases and J by 0 bases, with 8 bases of the junction left unmatched. About this clonotype itself: The target antigen is unknown.

Sequences were obtained from blood. The chain uses TRBV5-4 and TRBJ1-4; 8 bases are shared with TRBD1. This receptor was obtained from a woman aged 40-49 years with Graves' ophthalmopathy. In DNA form, the CDR3 reads TGTGCCAGCAGCAGCGATGGGACAGGTGCAACTAATGAAAAACTGTTTTTT. Encoded protein: CASSSDGTGATNEKLFF.